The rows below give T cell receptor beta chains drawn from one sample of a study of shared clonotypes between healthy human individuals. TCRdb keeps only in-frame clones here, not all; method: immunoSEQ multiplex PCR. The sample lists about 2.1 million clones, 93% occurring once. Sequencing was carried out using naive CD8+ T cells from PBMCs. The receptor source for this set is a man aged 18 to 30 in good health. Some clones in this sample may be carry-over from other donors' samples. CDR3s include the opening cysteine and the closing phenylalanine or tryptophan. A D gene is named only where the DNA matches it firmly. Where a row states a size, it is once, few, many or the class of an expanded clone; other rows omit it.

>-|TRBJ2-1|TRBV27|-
TGTGCCAGCACCTATGGGGGCCTAGCGGCTACCTACAATGAGCAGTTCTTC
CASTYGGLAATYNEQFF
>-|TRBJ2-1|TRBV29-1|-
TGCAGCGTTGAAGGCAGTACAGGTCCCAGAGGTTACAATGAGCAGTTCTTC
CSVEGSTGPRGYNEQFF
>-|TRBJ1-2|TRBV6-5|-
TGTGCCAGCAGTTACGCAGGCCACACTAACTATGGCTACACCTTC
CASSYAGHTNYGYTF
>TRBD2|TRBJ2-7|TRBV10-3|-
TGTGCCATCAGTGTCCCCGAGACTAGCGGGGGGTACGAGCAGTACTTC
CAISVPETSGGYEQYF
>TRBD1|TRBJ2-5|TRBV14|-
TGTGCCAGCAGCCAATGGTCAGGGGGCGAGGGGACCCAGTACTTC
CASSQWSGGEGTQYF
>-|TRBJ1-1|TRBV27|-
TGTGCCAGCAGTTTGGTTGCGAACACTGAAGCTTTCTTT
CASSLVANTEAFF
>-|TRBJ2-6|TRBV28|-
TGTGCCAGCAGTCCAGTTGTTGGACTTGGGGCCAACGTCCTGACTTTC
CASSPVVGLGANVLTF
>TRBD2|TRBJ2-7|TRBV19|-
TGTGCCAGTAGTTATGTAGCGGGAGGCACCTACGAGCAGTACTTC
CASSYVAGGTYEQYF
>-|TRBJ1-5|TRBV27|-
TGTGCCAGCAGTTTACGGGGAACCGATCAGCCCCAGCATTTT
CASSLRGTDQPQHF
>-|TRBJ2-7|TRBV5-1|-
TGCGCCAGCAGCTGGGACCGGGGCGACGAGCAGTACTTC
CASSWDRGDEQYF
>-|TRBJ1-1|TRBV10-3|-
TGTGCCATCAGTGAGCCAGGGCTGACTGAAGCTTTCTTT
CAISEPGLTEAFF
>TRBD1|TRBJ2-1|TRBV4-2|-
TGTGCCAGCAGCCAAGATCACGCCACAGGGGTATCCTACAATGAGCAGTTCTTC
CASSQDHATGVSYNEQFF
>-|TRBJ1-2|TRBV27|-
TGTGCCAGCGGACGACTCAGGGATGGGTATGGCTACACCTTC
CASGRLRDGYGYTF
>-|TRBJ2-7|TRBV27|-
TGTGCCAGCAGCCACGGACTGTCCTACGAGCAGTACTTC
CASSHGLSYEQYF
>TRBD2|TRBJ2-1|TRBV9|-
TGTGCCAGCAGCCATGGACTAGCGGGAGTAAATCCTTACAATGAGCAGTTCTTC
CASSHGLAGVNPYNEQFF
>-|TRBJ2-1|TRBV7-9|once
TGTGCCAGCAGCTTAATTGAGGAGACTATGGGCAATGAGCAGTTCTTC
CASSLIEETMGNEQFF
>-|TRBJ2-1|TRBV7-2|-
TGTGCCAGCAGCGCCCTCGGGCGGGATGCGTCCAATGAGCAGTTCTTC
CASSALGRDASNEQFF
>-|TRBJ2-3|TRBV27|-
TGTGCCAGCAGTTTATCTACGGGATCAAGCACAGATACGCAGTATTTT
CASSLSTGSSTDTQYF
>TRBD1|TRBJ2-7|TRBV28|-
TGTGCCAGCAGTTTAACAGGGGCCCCCGAGCAGTACTTC
CASSLTGAPEQYF
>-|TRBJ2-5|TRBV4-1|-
TGCGCCAGCAGCCGAGAGACAAGGGAAGAGACCCAGTACTTC
CASSRETREETQYF
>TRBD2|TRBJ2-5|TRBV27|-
TGTGCCAGCAGTTTAGCAGGGAGGGGTTCGGAGACCCAGTACTTC
CASSLAGRGSETQYF
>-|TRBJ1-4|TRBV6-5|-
TGTGCCAGCAGTTTTTCAGGGCGTGTTTTAGAAAAACTGTTTTTT
CASSFSGRVLEKLFF
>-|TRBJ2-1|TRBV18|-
TGTGCCAGCTCACAATCAGAGGCCGTTCGTGTTGAGCAGTTCTTC
CASSQSEAVRVEQFF
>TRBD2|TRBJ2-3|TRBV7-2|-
TGTGCCAGCAGCTTAGGACCACCATGGGCGGGAGGAGGCACAGATACGCAGTATTTT
CASSLGPPWAGGGTDTQYF
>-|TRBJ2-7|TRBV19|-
TGTGCCAGTAGTCCCGACGGTGGATTCTCCTACGAGCAGTACTTC
CASSPDGGFSYEQYF
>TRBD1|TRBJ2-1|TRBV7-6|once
TGTGCCAGCAGCTCACTATCGGACAGGAACAATGAGCAGTTCTTC
CASSSLSDRNNEQFF
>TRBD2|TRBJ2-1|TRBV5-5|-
TGTGCCAGCAGCCCCTTTAAGCGGGAGATTGCGAATGAGCAGTTCTTC
CASSPFKREIANEQFF
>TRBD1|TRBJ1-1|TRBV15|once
TGTGCCACCAGCAGAGATGTGATGGCCAGGGGGATGAACACTGAAGCTTTCTTT
CATSRDVMARGMNTEAFF
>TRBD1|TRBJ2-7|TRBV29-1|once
TGCAGCGTTGAAGAATTGGACAGGGGGATTTACGAGCAGTACTTC
CSVEELDRGIYEQYF
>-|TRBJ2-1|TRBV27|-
TGTGCCAGCAGTCCCTTTGGGGGGGCGCCCTCCTACAATGAGCAGTTCTTC
CASSPFGGAPSYNEQFF
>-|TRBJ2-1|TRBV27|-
TGTGCCAGCAGTTTTAAGAGTCCCTACAATGAGCAGTTCTTC
CASSFKSPYNEQFF
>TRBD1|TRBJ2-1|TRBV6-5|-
TGTGCCAGCAGCCCCGGACAGGGGGAGCACAATGAGCAGTTCTTC
CASSPGQGEHNEQFF
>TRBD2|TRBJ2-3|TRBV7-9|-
TGTGCCAGCAGCTCCCCATTCCTAGCGGGTGACACAGATACGCAGTATTTT
CASSSPFLAGDTDTQYF
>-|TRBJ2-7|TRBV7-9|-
TGTGCCAGCAGCTTAGCGCTAGATACGGACGTCTGGCAGCAGTACTTC
CASSLALDTDVWQQYF
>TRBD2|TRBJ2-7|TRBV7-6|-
TGTGCCAGCAGCCCAACCACCTGGGGGGGAGAGTACGAGCAGTACTTC
CASSPTTWGGEYEQYF
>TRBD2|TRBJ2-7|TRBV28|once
TGTGCCAGCAGTCTCGGACTAGCAAGGACCTTAGAGCAGTACTTC
CASSLGLARTLEQYF
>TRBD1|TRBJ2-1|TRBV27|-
TGTGCCAGCAGCCTGACAGGGGCCTCAGTCGGGCAGTTCTTC
CASSLTGASVGQFF
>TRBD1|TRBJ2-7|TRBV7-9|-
TGTGCCAGCAGCCTAACAGGGGGAGCCTACGAGCAGTACTTC
CASSLTGGAYEQYF
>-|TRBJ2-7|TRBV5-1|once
TGCGCCAGCAGCCCAGACAAATACAAGACCTACGAGCAGTACTTC
CASSPDKYKTYEQYF
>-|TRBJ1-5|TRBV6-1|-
TGTGCCAGCAGTGAACCCGAGGGGGGTTTTTATCAGCCCCAGCATTTT
CASSEPEGGFYQPQHF
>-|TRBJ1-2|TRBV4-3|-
TGCGCCAGCAGCCAAGATTACCCCAGGGGCGCTGGCTATGGCTACACCTTC
CASSQDYPRGAGYGYTF